What follows is one T cell receptor (beta chain) and its context. At baseline, cycle 4 day 1, and cycle 7 day 1, blood was sampled. Generated by immunoSEQ multiplex PCR, the TCRdb table keeps only in-frame clones and is missing some. The sample has about 82,000 clones, approximately 86% seen once. The data were taken from a study of OX40 agonist ivuxolimab in advanced cancers. Study information: Prior anti-PD-1, anti-PD-L1 or anti-CTLA-4 therapy was allowed; 40% had some. In three patients, partial responses were observed, one with hepatocellular carcinoma and two with cutaneous melanoma.

V gave up 5 bases and J gave up 4 bases, with 11 bases separating them. This CDR3 comprises 13 residues. CDR1 is SGHTA and CDR2 is FQGNSA in the germline V gene. Sequenced material: CD4+ or CD8+ T cells sorted from blood, taken in a trial of the OX40 agonist ivuxolimab. The rearrangement uses TRBV7-2 and TRBJ1-2; D is possibly TRBD1 (5 bases). This sequence was found in an adult with an advanced solid tumor such as melanoma, head and neck, liver or kidney cancer. The CDR3 spells CASSPQGGYGYTF. The DNA of the CDR3 is TGTGCCAGCAGCCCCCAGGGCGGCTATGGCTACACCTTC.